The entry below describes one T cell receptor beta chain. Its target is unknown. The V and J ends lost 4 bases and 3 bases, in that order; junction bases with no gene match: 14. The CDR3 is made up of 16 amino acids. CDR1 and CDR2 (germline): GTSNPN, SVGIG (reference sequence). All donors were healthy HIV-negative adults lacking recent acute infections or vaccinations. These data originate in a study of shared clonotypes between healthy human individuals. In the study overall: A couple of women and a few men aged 18 to 49 served as donors. Study findings and constraints: Only blood underwent sampling, and tissue repertoires likely differ.

Deep level was the assay's run setting. Sequencing used immunoSEQ multiplex PCR; TCRdb keeps in-frame clones, though not all of them. The top ten clones hold around 1.8% of a sample with about 710,000 clones, roughly 72% of them seen once. Material for sequencing was memory CD4+ T cells sorted from blood. Stated subset: CD45RA-negative fraction. This receptor was identified in a woman in her 30s in good health. This chain uses TRBV30 with TRBJ2-5, with 7 positions matching TRBD2. The CDR3 DNA reads as TGTGCCTGGAATGGGAGGGCTAGCGGAGCCAAAGAGACCCAGTACTTC. Amino acids: CAWNGRASGAKETQYF.